This T cell receptor beta chain was sequenced during a study of cytomegalovirus exposure and HLA in healthy donors. The method was immunoSEQ multiplex PCR; TCRdb's version includes in-frame clones alone and lacks a portion of them. The sample records 110,000 to 150,000 clones, 94% being singletons. The donors were members of the roughly 120-subject validation cohort (separate from the roughly 700-subject first cohort). The CDR3 totals 13 residues. Germline values: CDR1 GTSNPN, CDR2 SVGIG (reference sequence). V lost 1 base, J lost 4 bases, and 9 bases lay in between. This TCR was recovered from a man between 18 and 35 years old in good health and CMV-seropositive. Sequenced sample: PBMCs. V and J are TRBV30 and TRBJ2-3; D call uncertain. The CDR3 region is CAWSAGWSDTQYF. The CDR3 bases are TGTGCCTGGAGTGCAGGATGGTCAGATACGCAGTATTTT. The full variable domain, its missing parts supplied by reference TRBV30 and TRBJ2-3, is SQTIHQWPATLVQPVGSPLSLECTVEGTSNPNLYWYRQAAGRGLQLLFYSVGIGQISSEVPQNLSASRPQDRQFILSSKKLLLSDSGFYLCAWSAGWSDTQYFGPGTRLTVL.